This T cell receptor beta chain is drawn from a study of shared clonotypes between healthy human individuals. Regarding the study as a whole: Only blood was sampled, and tissue TCR repertoires likely differ from blood ones.

Trimming stripped 0 bases from V and 4 bases from J, with 15 bases between. The germline gives CDR1 KGHSH, CDR2 LQKENI. There are 16 residues in the CDR3. This clone has a single count. Its target is unknown. Assay used: immunoSEQ multiplex PCR; TCRdb lists only in-frame clones, some missing. The data hold about 530,000 clones, with less than 96% observed a single time. Sequencing used naive CD4+ T cells sorted from blood. Specified subset: CD45RA+ positively selected. This clonotype originated in a woman in her 30s in good health. This chain connects TRBV18 to TRBJ1-2; tentatively, D is TRBD1 (5 bases). CDR3 nucleotides: TGTGCCAGCTCACCACCTTCTGGGCAGGGAGGCTATGGCTACACCTTC. This codes for CASSPPSGQGGYGYTF.